A single sample gave rise to the 23 T cell receptor beta chains below, sequenced in a study of Graves' ophthalmopathy and Graves' hyperthyroidism. The authors amplified TCR beta CDR3 regions, and they did so from RNA transcripts for repertoire sequencing. An opening RT-PCR round employed HTBI primers and preceded a second-round multiplex PCR. TCRdb analysed the multiplex PCR reads with MiXCR anew, one entry per CDR3 protein. The sample yields some 160,000 distinct CDR3 sequences, under 45% seen once. Input material: peripheral blood. All receptors derive from a man younger than 45 with Graves' ophthalmopathy.

The genes are TRBV4-3 and TRBJ2-7; the match to TRBD2 covers 11 bases. Germline loops: CDR1 LGHNA, CDR2 YSLEER. V trimming: 8 bases; J trimming: 6 bases; junction bases outside the gene matches: 9. CDR3 length: 14 amino acids. The CDR3 DNA sequence: TGCGCCAGCGGGGAACTAGCGGGAGAAGGCGAGCAGTACTTC. It translates to CASGELAGEGEQYF.

The rearrangement uses TRBV28 and TRBJ2-7, with 11 bases matching TRBD2. The trim removed 6 bases at V and 3 bases at J, leaving 10 bases unmatched. The CDR3 contains 16 residues. Germline V gene sequence: CDR1 MDHEN, CDR2 SYDVKM. The CDR3 sequence is CASSLGLAGFRYEQYF. The CDR3 DNA is TGTGCCAGCAGCCTCGGACTAGCGGGCTTTCGCTACGAGCAGTACTTC.

This clonotype was seen at least ten times. J is TRBJ2-2 and V is TRBV6-2 or TRBV6-3, with 8 bases fitting TRBD1. V was clipped by 6 bases and J by 3 bases; unmatched bases: 6. CDR3 length: 15 residues. The germline V gene has CDR1 MNHEY and CDR2 SVGEGT. CDR3 coding DNA: TGTGCCAGCAGCCGGCCGGACAGGGACACCGGGGAGCTGTTTTTT. It codes for CASSRPDRDTGELFF.

Many counts were recorded for this clonotype. This rearrangement joins TRBV4-1 to TRBJ2-2, with TRBD2 matching 14 bases. The CDR3 length is 17 residues. CDR1 and CDR2 (germline): MGHRA, YSYEKL. The J segment lost 4 bases and the V segment lost 4 bases, leaving 5 bases of the junction unmatched. CDR3 region: CASSLGLAGVGTGELFF. The CDR3 DNA sequence: TGCGCCAGCAGCCTGGGACTAGCGGGAGTTGGCACCGGGGAGCTGTTTTTT.

This clonotype was seen many times. The chain uses TRBV6-2 or TRBV6-3 and TRBJ1-5; 8 bases align to TRBD1. This CDR3 is 16 amino acids long. J gave up 7 bases and V 7 bases, and 15 bases lay outside the gene matches. The germline gives CDR1 MNHEY, CDR2 SVGEGT. CDR3 loop: CASKSGGDLLGQPQHF. The CDR3 DNA sequence: TGTGCCAGCAAATCAGGGGGCGACCTTTTGGGACAGCCCCAGCATTTT.

This clonotype was counted at least ten times. V gene TRBV12-3 or TRBV12-4 combines with J gene TRBJ1-6, with TRBD1 matching 8 bases. With 5 bases clipped from V and 7 bases from J, the junction kept 7 bases outside the gene matches. CDR3 length: 15 amino acids. The CDR3 protein is CASSILRDRNSPLHF. As DNA, the CDR3 is TGTGCCAGCAGTATACTCCGGGACAGGAATTCACCCCTCCACTTT.

This chain links TRBV5-1 with TRBJ1-2; D perhaps matches TRBD1 (6 bases). The CDR3 spans 18 residues. Between the trimmed V and J ends, which lost 4 bases and 0 bases, there was a span of 22 bases. Germline CDR1 is SGHRS and CDR2 is YFSETQ. DNA of the CDR3: TGCGCCAGCAGCCCACACGGGACAATCTCGGAAGCTAACTATGGCTACACCTTC. Translated, it gives CASSPHGTISEANYGYTF.

Many counts were recorded for this clonotype. The chain recombines TRBV7-2 with TRBJ2-7, with TRBD1 as a possible D gene (6 bases). Per the germline V gene, CDR1 is SGHTA and CDR2 is FQGNSA. V was shortened by 4 bases and J by 3 bases, with 13 bases between the two germline ends. The CDR3 has 14 residues. Here the CDR3 DNA reads TGTGCCAGCAGCTACCGACAAGGGGGCTACGAGCAGTACTTC. It translates to CASSYRQGGYEQYF.

The chain recombines TRBV5-1 with TRBJ2-5; D possibly uses TRBD1 or TRBD2 (5 bases each). With 4 bases removed from V and 4 bases from J, the gap between germline ends came to 8 bases. Looked up from germline, CDR1 is SGHRS and CDR2 is YFSETQ. This CDR3 has 12 amino acids. The chain's CDR3 is CASSHGAETQYF. CDR3 coding DNA: TGCGCCAGCAGCCACGGGGCAGAGACCCAGTACTTC. Using reference TRBV5-1 and TRBJ2-5 for the parts outside the CDR3, the full variable domain is KAGVTQTPRYLIKTRGQQVTLSCSPISGHRSVSWYQQTPGQGLQFLFEYFSETQRNKGNFPGRFSGRQFSNSRSEMNVSTLELGDSALYLCASSHGAETQYFGPGTRLLVL.

The chain employs TRBV5-1 and TRBJ2-7, with D uncertain. The V end was cut by 1 base, the J end by 5 bases, with 13 bases between. There are 14 residues in the CDR3. The germline V gene encodes CDR1 SGHRS and CDR2 YFSETQ. CDR3 loop: CASSLIGSPDEQYF. The CDR3 region has the DNA TGCGCCAGCAGCTTGATCGGATCCCCCGACGAGCAGTACTTC. The variable domain in full, with the rest retrieved from reference TRBV5-1 and TRBJ2-7, is KAGVTQTPRYLIKTRGQQVTLSCSPISGHRSVSWYQQTPGQGLQFLFEYFSETQRNKGNFPGRFSGRQFSNSRSEMNVSTLELGDSALYLCASSLIGSPDEQYFGPGTRLTVT.

V usage is TRBV27 and J usage is TRBJ1-5; the D is unclear. The CDR3 sequence is 14 residues long. The V gene lost 0 bases and the J gene lost 7 bases, with 10 bases spanning the gap. CDR1 is MNHEY and CDR2 is SMNVEV in the germline V gene (reference sequence). DNA of the CDR3: TGTGCCAGCAGTTTATCCGGGCTGAAACAGCCCCAGCATTTT. This encodes CASSLSGLKQPQHF.

This clonotype has ten or more counts. The chain joins TRBV3-1 to TRBJ1-2; D call uncertain. Trimming cost V 2 bases and J 8 bases, with 6 bases left between them. CDR3 length: 11 residues. CDR1 and CDR2 (germline): LGHDT, YNNKEL (reference sequence). Here the CDR3 reads CASSQWEGYTF. In nucleotides, the CDR3 is TGTGCCAGCAGCCAATGGGAGGGCTACACCTTC.

This rearrangement joins TRBV6-1 to TRBJ1-1; no reliable D call. Trimming left V 8 bases short and J 4 bases short, with 14 bases between. The germline gives CDR1 MNHNS, CDR2 SASEGT. This CDR3 has 13 amino acids. The DNA of the CDR3 is TGTGCCAGCCGTCCGGGCGTCGGCACTGAAGCTTTCTTT. As protein: CASRPGVGTEAFF.

This clonotype was counted at least ten times. The chain joins TRBV6-2 or TRBV6-3 to TRBJ2-7, with D perhaps TRBD2 (6 bases). V was trimmed by 4 bases and J by 3 bases, leaving 13 bases between them. Germline V gives CDR1 MNHEY, CDR2 SVGEGT. This CDR3 region has 14 residues. CDR3 coding DNA: TGTGCCAGCAGTTCGGCGGGGCAGGGCTACGAGCAGTACTTC. This encodes CASSSAGQGYEQYF.

This clonotype was observed at least ten times. The rearrangement joins TRBV10-2 to TRBJ2-7; TRBD2 agrees at 9 bases. The trim removed 4 bases at V and 4 bases at J, leaving 5 bases unmatched. CDR3 size: 14 residues. Per the germline V gene, CDR1 is WSHSY and CDR2 is SAAADI. The CDR3 DNA reads as TGCGCCAGCAGTGGTAGCGGGAGAGGGTACGAGCAGTACTTC. Protein sequence: CASSGSGRGYEQYF.

Ten or more counts support this clonotype. V is TRBV4-2 and J is TRBJ2-6; 9 bases map to TRBD1. The germline CDR1 and CDR2 sequences are LGHNA and YNFKEQ. J gave up 0 bases and V 5 bases, and 8 bases lay outside the gene matches. This CDR3 region has 18 residues. The CDR3 bases are TGTGCCAGCAGCACAAGGACAGGGGCGAGCTCTGGGGCCAACGTCCTGACTTTC. Translation gives CASSTRTGASSGANVLTF.

As concerns this clonotype: The junction departs from germline at one end; a sequencing error may be responsible. The chain recombines TRBV6-5 with TRBJ2-7, with 7 bases aligning to TRBD1. CDR3 length: 14 residues. From germline, CDR1 is MNHEY and CDR2 SVGAGI. CDR3 residues: CASTYRGRFYEQYF. CDR3 bases: TGTGCCAGCACTTACAGGGGACGCTTCTACGAGCAGTACTTC.

The chain employs TRBV11-2 and TRBJ1-2; D gene ambiguous. Between the trimmed V and J ends, which lost 4 bases and 8 bases, there was a span of 8 bases. The CDR3 totals 11 residues. Germline assignment: CDR1 SGHAT and CDR2 FQNNGV. The CDR3 sequence is CASSSLGGYTF. The CDR3 nucleotides read TGTGCCAGCAGCTCTCTCGGGGGCTACACCTTC.

The V and J genes are TRBV29-1 and TRBJ1-3; possible D gene TRBD1, 6 bases. Germline CDR1 reads SQVTM; CDR2 reads ANQGSEA. This CDR3 spans 13 amino acids. Trimming pared 4 bases from V and 2 bases from J, leaving 9 bases between. The chain's CDR3 is CSVVQGAGNTIYF. CDR3 DNA sequence: TGCAGCGTTGTACAGGGCGCTGGAAACACCATATATTTT. The full variable domain, rest sourced from reference TRBV29-1 and TRBJ1-3, is SAVISQKPSRDICQRGTSLTIQCQVDSQVTMMFWYRQQPGQSLTLIATANQGSEATYESGFVIDKFPISRPNLTFSTLTVSNMSPEDSSIYLCSVVQGAGNTIYFGEGSWLTVV.

Ten or more counts support this clonotype. The chain combines TRBV4-1 with TRBJ2-7, with a weak D call TRBD2 (5 bases). CDR3 size: 15 residues. The V and J ends lost 0 bases and 4 bases respectively, with 13 bases between them. Germline assignment: CDR1 MGHRA and CDR2 YSYEKL. Here the CDR3 reads CASSQDIWRGYEQYF. In DNA form, the CDR3 reads TGCGCCAGCAGCCAAGATATTTGGCGAGGGTACGAGCAGTACTTC.

This clonotype showed up many times. This sequence joins TRBV12-3 or TRBV12-4 and TRBJ2-7; the D gene is possibly TRBD2 (6 bases). The CDR3 covers 15 residues. The ends were cut back, 2 bases at V and 3 bases at J, with 14 bases in the middle. In nucleotides, the CDR3 is TGTGCCAGCAGTTTAAGCAATAGCGGTATCTACGAGCAGTACTTC. Encoded protein: CASSLSNSGIYEQYF.

This clonotype was found many times. J is TRBJ1-5 and V is TRBV12-5; the match to TRBD1 covers 7 bases. The CDR3 is 14 residues long. With 8 bases clipped from V and 3 bases from J, the junction kept 7 bases outside the gene matches. From germline, CDR1 is LGHNT and CDR2 FRNRAP. The CDR3 region has the DNA TGTGCTAGTCGGGAGGGACAGTTCAATCAGCCCCAGCATTTT. Protein sequence: CASREGQFNQPQHF.

This clonotype has at least ten counts. Here the CDR3 DNA reads TGCGCCAGCAGCCAAGAAGTCAGCAACTATGGCTACACCTTC. Its translation: CASSQEVSNYGYTF. V and J are TRBV4-3 and TRBJ1-2, with D unclear. From germline, CDR1 is LGHNA and CDR2 YSLEER. Between the trimmed V and J ends, which lost 0 bases and 2 bases, there was a span of 7 bases. The CDR3 is 14 residues long.